The rows below give T cell receptor beta chains drawn from one sample of a study of human T cells and chemical hapten exposure. TCRdb passed the RACE reads through MiXCR, listing each CDR3 protein once. The sample has around 330,000 distinct CDR3 sequences; 5.5% are singletons. The sequencing used whole blood, collected in connection with sensitization to the hapten diphenylcyclopropenone (DPC). These receptors originate from a woman in her late teens or twenties with alopecia areata. Some clones in this sample may be carry-over from other donors' samples. Each CDR3 is given without its conserved first and last residue. The D gene is left open where the match is weak.

J	V	D	CDR3
TRBJ2-3	TRBV4-1	-	ASSQGSSGPKANTQY
TRBJ1-4	TRBV12-3/TRBV12-4	-	ASSPSGTLNEKLF
TRBJ1-1	TRBV6-2/TRBV6-3	-	ASSYSTDINTEAF
TRBJ2-2	TRBV6-5	-	ASSYSHRVITGELF
TRBJ2-3	TRBV7-2	-	ASSPSSVLTDTQY
TRBJ2-6	TRBV29-1	-	SVLHSGANVLT
TRBJ1-1	TRBV6-6	-	ASSDGQINTEAF
TRBJ1-2	TRBV14	TRBD1	ASSLMTGDYGYT
TRBJ2-7	TRBV7-9	TRBD1	ASSSTRDRGNEQY
TRBJ1-1	TRBV10-3	TRBD1	AIRTGQGGTEAF
TRBJ2-5	TRBV20-1	-	SARQETQY
TRBJ1-2	TRBV6-6	-	ASSYRGNNYGYT
TRBJ2-2	TRBV6-5	TRBD1	ASSLGQGNTGELF
TRBJ1-6	TRBV6-6	-	ASSDGQGHNSPLH
TRBJ2-7	TRBV27	-	ASSFTSSYEQY
TRBJ1-2	TRBV28	-	ASSGLLRNYGYT
TRBJ2-5	TRBV18	-	ASSPNRQEETQY
TRBJ1-5	TRBV7-9	-	ASSLGGLSNQPQH
TRBJ1-2	TRBV27	-	ASSLSGINYGYT
TRBJ1-6	TRBV20-1	TRBD1	SASLDRVNSPLH
TRBJ2-1	TRBV12-5	TRBD2	ASGLVERGLLKSSYNEQF
TRBJ2-3	TRBV7-2	TRBD2	ASSLIGLAGGPADTQY
TRBJ1-1	TRBV27	-	ASSSGPAGEAF
TRBJ2-7	TRBV9	-	ASSNRAYQDDEQY
TRBJ1-5	TRBV28	-	ASSSPDKINQPQH
TRBJ1-2	TRBV12-3/TRBV12-4	TRBD1	ASSLGWTGGPSDGYT
TRBJ1-2	TRBV28	TRBD1	ASSLTGRNYGYT
TRBJ2-3	TRBV7-2	-	ASSLDHLEGTQY
TRBJ2-7	TRBV5-1	TRBD1	ASSLVGDRSYEQY
TRBJ1-4	TRBV20-1	-	SAEAGRDEKLF
TRBJ2-2	TRBV5-5	-	ASSLAGGKLTGELF
TRBJ1-6	TRBV18	TRBD1	ASSPGQGSDSPLH
TRBJ1-3	TRBV5-1	-	ASSLGPSSGNTIY
TRBJ2-2	TRBV4-3	TRBD1	ASSQVGTGKGGELF
TRBJ1-3	TRBV5-1	-	ASSLDSTGNTIY